Listed below are T cell receptor beta chains from one sample, sequenced in a study of lymphopenia after photon versus proton radiotherapy. Sequencing was performed with immunoSEQ multiplex PCR; in TCRdb, only in-frame clones are kept and a portion is missing. The table lists approximately 150,000 clones, around 85% of them singletons. Material: peripheral blood, obtained from a patient treated with photon-based radiotherapy. These receptors all stem from a man over 45 with gastric cancer. Each CDR3 is given with its conserved first and last residue. A D gene is named only where the DNA matches it firmly. Size is omitted from some rows. Given values are once, few, many or a class for expanded clones.

TRBD2 | NA | TRBJ2-7 | TRBV7-2 | CASSLEGTSSYEQYF | TGTGCCAGCAGCCTCGAGGGGACTAGCTCCTACGAGCAGTACTTC
NA | few | TRBJ1-2 | TRBV5-6 | CASSLVIGTYGYTF | TGTGCCAGCAGCTTGGTCATAGGGACCTATGGCTACACCTTC
NA | NA | TRBJ2-1 | TRBV7-9 | CASSWVNEQFF | TGTGCCAGCAGCTGGGTTAATGAGCAGTTCTTC
NA | NA | TRBJ2-6 | TRBV27 | CASSLIGSGANVLTF | TGTGCCAGCAGTTTGATAGGGTCTGGGGCCAACGTCCTGACTTTC
NA | NA | TRBJ2-5 | TRBV18 | CASSPSRHGQETQYF | TGTGCCAGCTCACCATCTCGTCACGGACAAGAGACCCAGTACTTC
TRBD1 | NA | TRBJ2-7 | TRBV6-5 | CASSYSPGGYEQYF | TGTGCCAGCAGTTACTCGCCAGGGGGCTACGAGCAGTACTTC
NA | NA | TRBJ2-7 | TRBV29-1 | CSVEAGGSSYEQYF | TGCAGCGTTGAAGCAGGCGGATCCTCCTACGAGCAGTACTTC
NA | NA | TRBJ2-7 | TRBV5-1 | CASSLGPTSHSYGQYF | TGCGCCAGCAGCCTCGGACCGACTTCGCATAGCTACGGGCAGTACTTC
TRBD1 | NA | TRBJ2-7 | TRBV7-6 | CASSNRQGYEQYF | TGTGCCAGCAGCAACCGACAGGGGTACGAGCAGTACTTC
NA | NA | TRBJ2-7 | TRBV2 | CASTGRGVYEQYF | TGTGCCAGCACGGGCCGAGGGGTGTACGAGCAGTACTTC
NA | NA | TRBJ2-3 | TRBV19 | CASSLNLGTDTQYF | TGTGCCAGTAGTCTAAACTTGGGCACAGATACGCAGTATTTT
NA | NA | TRBJ1-5 | TRBV15 | CATSRGTGKRVSNQPQHF | TGTGCCACCAGCAGAGGAACAGGGAAGCGAGTGAGCAATCAGCCCCAGCATTTT
NA | NA | TRBJ2-3 | TRBV29-1 | CSVRVGGETDTQYF | TGCAGCGTCCGTGTTGGGGGAGAAACAGATACGCAGTATTTT
TRBD2 | NA | TRBJ2-7 | TRBV6-6 | CASSIAGESWNEQYF | TGTGCCAGCAGCATAGCGGGAGAGAGTTGGAACGAGCAGTACTTC
TRBD1 | NA | TRBJ1-5 | TRBV6-5 | CASSYSWTGGQPQHF | TGTGCCAGCAGTTACTCCTGGACAGGGGGTCAGCCCCAGCATTTT
NA | NA | TRBJ2-7 | TRBV2 | CASSKRSYEQYF | TGTGCCAGCAGTAAGCGGTCCTACGAGCAGTACTTC
NA | NA | TRBJ1-4 | TRBV7-2 | CASSDLGFGDEKLFF | TGTGCCAGCAGCGACCTGGGCTTTGGGGATGAAAAACTGTTTTTT
TRBD2 | NA | TRBJ2-3 | TRBV19 | CASSRGGSGEDTQYF | TGTGCCAGTAGTCGGGGGGGTAGCGGGGAAGATACGCAGTATTTT
NA | many | TRBJ2-3 | TRBV30 | CAWSGLEITQYF | TGTGCCTGGAGTGGACTAGAGATAACGCAGTATTTT
TRBD2 | NA | TRBJ2-3 | TRBV27 | CASTPTSGYTDTQYF | TGTGCCAGCACGCCGACTAGCGGGTACACAGATACGCAGTATTTT
TRBD2 | NA | TRBJ2-1 | TRBV5-6 | CASSLRTSGSNEQFF | TGTGCCAGCAGCCTACGGACTAGCGGGAGCAATGAGCAGTTCTTC
TRBD1 | once | TRBJ2-7 | TRBV5-1 | CASSSLGQGSSTYEQYF | TGCGCCAGCAGCTCCTTGGGACAGGGGTCCTCTACCTACGAGCAGTACTTC
TRBD1 | NA | TRBJ1-1 | TRBV2 | CASTRGQGSTEAFF | TGTGCCAGCACTCGAGGACAGGGGAGCACTGAAGCTTTCTTT
NA | few | TRBJ2-3 | TRBV28 | CASSPRGMGADTQYF | TGTGCCAGCAGTCCGAGGGGGATGGGGGCAGATACGCAGTATTTT
NA | NA | TRBJ2-2 | TRBV15 | CATSRGLGLDVAGELFF | TGTGCCACCAGCAGAGGTCTCGGACTGGACGTCGCCGGGGAGCTGTTTTTT
NA | NA | TRBJ2-7 | TRBV6-5 | CASSDSYEQYF | TGTGCCAGCAGTGACTCCTACGAGCAGTACTTC
NA | NA | TRBJ1-5 | TRBV6-1 | CASSETADQPQHF | TGTGCCAGCAGTGAAACGGCTGATCAGCCCCAGCATTTT
NA | NA | TRBJ2-1 | TRBV10-2 | CASSHNEQFF | TGCGCCAGCAGTCACAATGAGCAGTTCTTC
NA | NA | TRBJ2-1 | TRBV5-1 | CASSAGAGNNEQFF | TGCGCCAGCAGCGCGGGGGCGGGTAACAATGAGCAGTTCTTC
NA | NA | TRBJ1-1 | TRBV15 | CATSRGGGTDTEAFF | TGTGCCACCAGCAGAGGGGGTGGGACCGACACTGAAGCTTTCTTT
NA | NA | TRBJ2-5 | TRBV5-1 | CASRSFVGVGETQYF | TGCGCCAGCAGAAGCTTCGTGGGGGTGGGAGAGACCCAGTACTTC
NA | NA | TRBJ2-1 | TRBV27 | CASSYPGSMEFF | TGTGCCAGCAGTTACCCAGGGTCAATGGAGTTCTTC
TRBD1 | once | TRBJ1-2 | TRBV10-2 | CASRRGRGDGYTF | TGCGCCAGCAGGAGGGGGCGCGGAGATGGCTACACCTTC
NA | NA | TRBJ2-1 | TRBV5-8 | CASSFGAYNEQFF | TGTGCCAGCAGCTTTGGGGCTTACAATGAGCAGTTCTTC
TRBD2 | NA | TRBJ2-1 | TRBV10-3 | CAISKTSGSWNEQFF | TGTGCCATCAGTAAAACTAGCGGGTCGTGGAATGAGCAGTTCTTC
NA | NA | TRBJ1-1 | TRBV28 | CASSPPSWRRTEAFF | TGTGCCAGCAGCCCCCCGTCCTGGAGGAGGACTGAAGCTTTCTTT
NA | NA | TRBJ2-3 | TRBV11-3 | CASSRRFPDTQYF | TGTGCCAGCAGCCGCCGCTTCCCAGATACGCAGTATTTT
NA | NA | TRBJ2-7 | TRBV19 | CASRDGRSSYEQYF | TGTGCCAGTAGGGACGGACGGAGCTCCTACGAGCAGTACTTC
NA | NA | TRBJ2-7 | TRBV6-5 | CASTGQGYEQYF | TGTGCCAGCACGGGGCAGGGGTACGAGCAGTACTTC
NA | NA | TRBJ2-1 | TRBV30 | CAWSAIGGNEQFF | TGTGCCTGGAGCGCTATAGGGGGGAATGAGCAGTTCTTC
NA | once | TRBJ2-7 | TRBV10-3 | CAISESGGYEQYF | TGTGCCATCAGTGAGTCTGGGGGATACGAGCAGTACTTC